The present T cell receptor beta chain was sequenced within a study of T cell changes during pregnancy in multiple sclerosis. Only in-frame clones appear in the TCRdb table, and some are missing; sequencing was by immunoSEQ multiplex PCR. The sample has approximately 80,000 clones; approximately 94% are singletons. Germline V gives CDR1 SGHTA, CDR2 FQGNSA. This CDR3 contains 15 residues. J lost 7 bases, V lost 5 bases, and 4 bases had no gene match. The chain uses TRBV7-2 and TRBJ1-6, with TRBD1 matching over 11 bases. This sample comprised peripheral blood, obtained in the third trimester of pregnancy. This clonotype originated in a female donor with multiple sclerosis, enrolled in a pregnancy study. The CDR3, as DNA: TGTGCCAGCAGCGTTGGGACAGGGGGGAATTCACCCCTCCACTTT. Amino acids: CASSVGTGGNSPLHF.